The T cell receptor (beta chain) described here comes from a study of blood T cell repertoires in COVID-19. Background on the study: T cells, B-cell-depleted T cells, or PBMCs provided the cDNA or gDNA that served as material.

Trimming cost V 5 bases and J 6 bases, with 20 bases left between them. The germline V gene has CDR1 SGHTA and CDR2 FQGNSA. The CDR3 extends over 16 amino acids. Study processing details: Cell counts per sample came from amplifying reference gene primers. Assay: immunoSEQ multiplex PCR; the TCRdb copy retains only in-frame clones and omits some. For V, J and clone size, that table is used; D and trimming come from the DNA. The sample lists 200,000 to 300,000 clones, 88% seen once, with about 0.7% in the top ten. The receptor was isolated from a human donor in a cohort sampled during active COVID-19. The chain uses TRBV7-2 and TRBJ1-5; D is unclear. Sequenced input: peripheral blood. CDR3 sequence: CASSPGWVGSGQPQHF. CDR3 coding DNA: TGTGCCAGCAGCCCGGGATGGGTGGGTTCGGGTCAGCCCCAGCATTTT. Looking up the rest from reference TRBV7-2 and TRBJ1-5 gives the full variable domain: GAGVSQSPSNKVTEKGKDVELRCDPISGHTALYWYRQSLGQGLEFLIYFQGNSAPDKSGLPSDRFSAERTGGSVSTLTIQRTQQEDSAVYLCASSPGWVGSGQPQHFGDGTRLSIL.